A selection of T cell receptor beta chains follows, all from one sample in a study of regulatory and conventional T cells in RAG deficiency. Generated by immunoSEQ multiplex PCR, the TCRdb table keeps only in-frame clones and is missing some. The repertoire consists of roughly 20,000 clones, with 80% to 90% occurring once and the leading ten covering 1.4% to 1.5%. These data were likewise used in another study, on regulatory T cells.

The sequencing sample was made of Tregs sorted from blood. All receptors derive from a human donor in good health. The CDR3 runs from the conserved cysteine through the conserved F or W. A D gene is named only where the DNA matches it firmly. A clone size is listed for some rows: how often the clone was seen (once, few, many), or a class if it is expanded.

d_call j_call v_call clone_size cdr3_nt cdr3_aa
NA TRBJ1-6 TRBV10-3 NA TGTGCCATCAGTGAGAGCGGCCCCTATAATTCACCCCTCCACTTT CAISESGPYNSPLHF
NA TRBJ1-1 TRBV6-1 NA TGTGCCAGCAGTGATGCGGGACGAGGGGGTAGCACTGAAGCTTTCTTT CASSDAGRGGSTEAFF
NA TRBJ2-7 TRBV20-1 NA TGCAATGCTCAAACTGGTCTCGAGCAGTACTTC CNAQTGLEQYF
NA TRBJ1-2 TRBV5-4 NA TGTGCCAGCAGCTTGGCAGGGTATGGCTACACCTTC CASSLAGYGYTF
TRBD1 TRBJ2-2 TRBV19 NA TGTGCCAGTAGTCAACGGACAGGGCGGCTCACCGGGGAGCTGTTTTTT CASSQRTGRLTGELFF
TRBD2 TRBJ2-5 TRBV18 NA TGTGCCAGCTCAGCCGGACTAGCTAAAGAGACCCAGTACTTC CASSAGLAKETQYF
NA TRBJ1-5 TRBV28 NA TGTGCCAGCAGTTTTTCGGGGAACAATCAGCCCCAGCATTTT CASSFSGNNQPQHF
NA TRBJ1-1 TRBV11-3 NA TGTGCCAGCAGCCACAGGGCGGGGACTGAAGCTTTCTTT CASSHRAGTEAFF
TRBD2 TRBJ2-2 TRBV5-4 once TGTGCCAGCAGCACTAGCGGGAGGGTGGTCGGGGAGCTGTTTTTT CASSTSGRVVGELFF
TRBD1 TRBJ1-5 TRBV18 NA TGTGCCAGCTCACCAGGGACAGAAAATCAGCCCCAGCATTTT CASSPGTENQPQHF
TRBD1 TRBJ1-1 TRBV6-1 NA TGTGCCAGCAGTGGTAGGACAGGGTCGGCGAACACTGAAGCTTTCTTT CASSGRTGSANTEAFF
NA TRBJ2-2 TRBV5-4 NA TGTGCCAGCAGCTTTTTGTCAGTTGCCTCCGGGGAGCTGTTTTTT CASSFLSVASGELFF
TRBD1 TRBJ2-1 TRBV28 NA TGTGCCAGCAGCCGTCCCGGGACAGGGTCAAATGAGCAGTTCTTC CASSRPGTGSNEQFF
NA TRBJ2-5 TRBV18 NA TGTGCCAGCTCACCACTTCTAGAGACCCAGTACTTC CASSPLLETQYF
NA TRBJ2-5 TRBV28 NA TGTGCCAGCAGGAGTGACGGAGAGACCCAGTACTTC CASRSDGETQYF
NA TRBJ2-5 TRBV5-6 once TGTGCCAGCAGCGTCAAAGAGTGGGGGATCCAAGAGACCCAGTACTTC CASSVKEWGIQETQYF
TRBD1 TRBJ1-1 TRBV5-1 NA TGCGCCAGCAGCTCCTCTGGACAGGGCAGTAACACTGAAGCTTTCTTT CASSSSGQGSNTEAFF
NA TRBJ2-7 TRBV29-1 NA TGCAGCGTTGGGCAGGGGAAATACTCCTACGAGCAGTACTTC CSVGQGKYSYEQYF
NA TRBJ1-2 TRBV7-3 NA TGTGCCAGCAGCTTAAGCGGGGGCGGAAGCGGCTACACCTTC CASSLSGGGSGYTF
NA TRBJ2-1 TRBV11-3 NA TGTGCCAGCAGCCAAGGCGGCGTCGTCCTAGCCTACAATGAGCAGTTCTTC CASSQGGVVLAYNEQFF
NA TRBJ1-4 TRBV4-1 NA TGCGCCAGCAGCCAAGTATGGACCGCCGCTAATGAAAAACTGTTTTTT CASSQVWTAANEKLFF
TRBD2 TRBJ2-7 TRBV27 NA TGTGCCAGCAGGGGGACTAGCGGGAGACACCTGTGGGTCTACGAGCAGTACTTC CASRGTSGRHLWVYEQYF
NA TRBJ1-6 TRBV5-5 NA TGTGCCAGCAGCACCGCACTGTTAGGGTCATCACCCCTCCACTTT CASSTALLGSSPLHF
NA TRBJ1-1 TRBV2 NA TGTGCCAGCAGCATCGACAGGAACACTGAAGCTTTCTTT CASSIDRNTEAFF
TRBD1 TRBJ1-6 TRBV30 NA TGTGCCTGGACCAAGAGGGGGCGAAATTCACCCCTCCACTTT CAWTKRGRNSPLHF
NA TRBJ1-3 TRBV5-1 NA TGCGCCAGCAGCTTGGCAGCTGGAAACACCATATATTTT CASSLAAGNTIYF
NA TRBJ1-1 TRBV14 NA TGTGCCAGCAGCCAGGCACTAGGACGTTCGAACACTGAAGCTTTCTTT CASSQALGRSNTEAFF
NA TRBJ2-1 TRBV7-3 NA TGTGCCAGCAGCCTTGACCAAAGCTCCTACAATGAGCAGTTCTTC CASSLDQSSYNEQFF
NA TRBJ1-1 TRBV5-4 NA TGTGCCAGCAGCTTGAGGGGCGGAGACACTGAAGCTTTCTTT CASSLRGGDTEAFF
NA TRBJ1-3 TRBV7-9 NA TGTGCCAGCAGCTTAAACAGTGCTGGAAACACCATATATTTT CASSLNSAGNTIYF
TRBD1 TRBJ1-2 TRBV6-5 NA TGTGCCAGCAGTTACCGGGAGGGGGCGCATGGCTACACCTTC CASSYREGAHGYTF
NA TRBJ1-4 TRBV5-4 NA TGTGCCAGCAGCCCGGACGGGTCTCGTGAAAAACTGTTTTTT CASSPDGSREKLFF
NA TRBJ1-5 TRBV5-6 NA TGTGCCAGCAGCCATACCCGGTTTGGGGGTAGGTCGGGCAATCAGCCCCAGCATTTT CASSHTRFGGRSGNQPQHF
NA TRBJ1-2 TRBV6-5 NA TGTGCCAGCAGTTACTCGACACAGCTCCTCGACTATGGCTACACCTTC CASSYSTQLLDYGYTF
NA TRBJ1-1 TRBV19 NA TGTGCCAGTAGTATTGGTCCCACTGAAGCTTTCTTT CASSIGPTEAFF
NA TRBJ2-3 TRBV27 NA TGTGCCAGCAGGCGGGGAGGACCGTCTAGCACAGATACGCAGTATTTT CASRRGGPSSTDTQYF
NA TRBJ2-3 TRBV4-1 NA TGCGCCAGCAGCCAAGATCTGGCTAGCGGCACAGATACGCAGTATTTT CASSQDLASGTDTQYF
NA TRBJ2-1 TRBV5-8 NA TGTGCCAGCAGCCACTTTTTTGGCAGCGGAAACCCCTTGCATGAGCAGTTCTTC CASSHFFGSGNPLHEQFF
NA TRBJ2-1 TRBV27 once TGTGCCAGCAGCTCCACCTGGGGAGTTGAGCAGTTCTTC CASSSTWGVEQFF
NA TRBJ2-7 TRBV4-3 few TGCGCCAGCAGCCAAGTTTCACAGGCAGCCTACGAGCAGTACTTC CASSQVSQAAYEQYF
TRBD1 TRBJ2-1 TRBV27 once TGTGCCAGCAGTAACAGGGGGCTCTACAATGAGCAGTTCTTC CASSNRGLYNEQFF
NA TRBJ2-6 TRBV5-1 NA TGCGCCAGCAGCCTACAGGGATCTGGGGCCAACGTCCTGACTTTC CASSLQGSGANVLTF
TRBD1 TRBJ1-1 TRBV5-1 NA TGCGCCAGCAGCTTGTTGGACAGGGCTGAACCTTTCTTT CASSLLDRAEPFF
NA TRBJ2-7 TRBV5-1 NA TGCGCCAGCAGTCCCGGGACCACCGGCGGCATCTACGAGCAGTACTTC CASSPGTTGGIYEQYF
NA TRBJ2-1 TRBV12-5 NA TGTGCTAGTGCACGACCCGGACCCTCTTACAATGAGCAGTTCTTC CASARPGPSYNEQFF
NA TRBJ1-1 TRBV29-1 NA TGCAGCGTTGACAGGGGCGGCACTGAAGCTTTCTTT CSVDRGGTEAFF
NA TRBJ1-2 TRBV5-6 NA TGTGCCAGCAGCTTGCTGCAGAGAGCAAACTATGGCTACACCTTC CASSLLQRANYGYTF
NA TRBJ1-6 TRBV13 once TGTGCCAGCAGCTTAGGGGATTCACCCCTCCACTTT CASSLGDSPLHF
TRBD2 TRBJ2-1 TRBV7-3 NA TGTGCCAGCAGCCCGCCGAACCTAGCGGTATCCTACAATGAGCAGTTCTTC CASSPPNLAVSYNEQFF
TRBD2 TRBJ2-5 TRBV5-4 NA TGTGCCAGCAGCCCAACGGGGGGGGAGACCCAGTACTTC CASSPTGGETQYF
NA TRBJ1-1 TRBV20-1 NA TGCAGTGCGCAGGGGAAAACTGAAGCTTTCTTT CSAQGKTEAFF
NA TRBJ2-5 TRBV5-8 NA TGTGCCAGCAGCTTGGAGCAGGGGAAACAAGAGACCCAGTACTTC CASSLEQGKQETQYF
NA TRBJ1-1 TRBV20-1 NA TGCAGTGCAAGAGCCCAGGGAGTAGCTTTCTTT CSARAQGVAFF
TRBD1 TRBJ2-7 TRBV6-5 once TGTGCCAGCGGGGGACAGGGGGCCCACGAGCAGTACTTC CASGGQGAHEQYF
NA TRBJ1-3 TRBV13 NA TGTGCCAGCAGCCTCCGGACCGAAGGAAACACCATATATTTT CASSLRTEGNTIYF
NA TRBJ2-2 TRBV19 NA TGTGCCAGTAGTGATGACAAGCGAGGCACCGGGGAGCTGTTTTTT CASSDDKRGTGELFF
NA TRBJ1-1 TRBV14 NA TGTGCCAGCAGCCAAGAAAGAGGGGGTATGGACACTGAAGCTTTCTTT CASSQERGGMDTEAFF
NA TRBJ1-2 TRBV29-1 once TGCAGCGTTGGTTCAGGAGGTAACTATGGCTACACCTTC CSVGSGGNYGYTF